The 25 T cell receptor beta chains listed next were all sequenced from one sample in a study of blood T cell repertoires in COVID-19 (dated by TCRdb to the early 2020s). Libraries were constructed by the immunoSEQ multiplex PCR assay. The immuneACCESS repertoire file appears here via TCRdb, limited to in-frame rearrangements. These files lack a portion of the clones; in checked studies, under half of the deficit traces to unresolved V genes, and the cause of the others is not known. This sample gives fewer than 200,000 clones in total; around 87% of them show up just once. The ten largest make up less than 3% of the sample. Sequenced sample: peripheral blood. The receptors were gathered from a man aged 35-49 years with active or convalescent COVID-19.

This sequence joins TRBV4-1 and TRBJ1-2; no reliable D call. The length of the CDR3 is 13 residues. Trimming pared 0 bases from V and 4 bases from J, leaving 6 bases between. In germline, CDR1 is MGHRA, CDR2 YSYEKL. For the CDR3, the DNA is TGCGCCAGCAGCCAAGATGGGAGCTATGGCTACACCTTC. Protein sequence: CASSQDGSYGYTF.

This clone was detected only a few times. The genes are TRBV5-1 and TRBJ1-2; TRBD1 aligns across 7 bases. V shed 2 bases, J shed 4 bases, and the junction held 8 bases outside the gene matches. Per the germline V gene, CDR1 is SGHRS and CDR2 is YFSETQ. There are 15 residues in the CDR3. This CDR3 is CASSFGAGGSYGYTF. CDR3 nucleotide sequence: TGCGCCAGCAGCTTCGGAGCAGGGGGTTCCTATGGCTACACCTTC.

This chain uses TRBV19 with TRBJ2-7; 9 bases match TRBD1. V lost 10 bases and J lost 4; bases outside the gene matches: 5. Germline V CDR1 and CDR2: LNHDA, SQIVND (reference sequence). The CDR3 contains 12 residues. CDR3 sequence: CATGTGLYEQYF. In nucleotides, the CDR3 is TGTGCCACCGGGACAGGGCTTTACGAGCAGTACTTC.

V and J are TRBV6-2 or TRBV6-3 and TRBJ2-2; 10 nucleotides agree with TRBD2. Germline trimming cut 5 bases from V and 2 bases from J; bases unmatched to any gene: 5. This CDR3 comprises 16 residues. CDR1 MNHEY and CDR2 SVGEGT come from the germline V gene. The CDR3 spells CASSLLAGANTGELFF. In DNA form, the CDR3 reads TGTGCCAGCAGTCTCCTAGCGGGGGCCAACACCGGGGAGCTGTTTTTT.

The chain combines TRBV30 with TRBJ2-7; the D gene is possibly TRBD1 (5 bases). This CDR3 region has 14 residues. CDR1 GTSNPN and CDR2 SVGIG come from the germline V gene (reference sequence). V was cut by 0 bases and J by 2 bases, with 11 bases left in between. The CDR3 is CAWSVHRSPYEQYF. For the CDR3, the DNA is TGTGCCTGGAGTGTACACAGGAGTCCCTACGAGCAGTACTTC.

The chain carries TRBV29-1 and TRBJ2-1; maybe TRBD1 (5 bases). This CDR3 has 14 amino acids. Per the germline V gene, CDR1 is SQVTM and CDR2 is ANQGSEA. V was shortened by 4 bases and J by 2 bases, with 12 bases between the two germline ends. CDR3 nucleotides: TGCAGCGTTGCCCGACAGTTCCCCTACAATGAGCAGTTCTTC. It is translated as CSVARQFPYNEQFF.

V gene TRBV24-1 combines with J gene TRBJ1-5; D unclear. This CDR3 spans 14 amino acids. Germline V gives CDR1 KGHDR, CDR2 SFDVKD. V shed 4 bases and J shed 0 bases, with 6 bases lying between them. The CDR3, as DNA: TGTGCCACCAGTGAGGCAAGTAGCAATCAGCCCCAGCATTTT. The encoded protein is CATSEASSNQPQHF.

This chain links TRBV9 with TRBJ1-2; the match to TRBD1 covers 8 bases. This CDR3 has 14 residues. CDR1 is SGDLS, CDR2 YYNGEE, per germline. V was clipped by 5 bases and J by 8 bases; unmatched bases: 11. The chain's CDR3 is CASSQTGEMRGYTF. The CDR3 nucleotides are TGTGCCAGCAGTCAGACAGGGGAAATGAGGGGCTACACCTTC.

The chain is built from TRBV6-5 and TRBJ2-7; 9 bases agree with TRBD1. CDR3 length: 14 amino acids. Trimming at V came to 6 bases and at J to 6 bases, leaving 9 bases not matched to a gene. CDR1 MNHEY and CDR2 SVGAGI come from the germline V gene. The DNA of the CDR3 is TGTGCCAGCAGATCCCGGGGACAGGGTGCCGAGCAGTACTTC. It encodes CASRSRGQGAEQYF.

The chain links TRBV13 to TRBJ1-3; maybe TRBD1 (5 bases). Trimming removed 5 bases from V and 5 bases from J, with 13 bases in between. The CDR3 runs 14 residues. CDR1 and CDR2 (germline): PRHDT, FYEKMQ (reference sequence). This CDR3 is CASSPPEDRNTIYF. Written as DNA, the CDR3 is TGTGCCAGCAGCCCCCCCGAGGACAGAAACACCATATATTTT. Full variable domain (rest looked up from reference TRBV13 and TRBJ1-3): AAGVIQSPRHLIKEKRETATLKCYPIPRHDTVYWYQQGPGQDPQFLISFYEKMQSDKGSIPDRFSAQQFSDYHSELNMSSLELGDSALYFCASSPPEDRNTIYFGEGSWLTVV.

V gene TRBV25-1 combines with J gene TRBJ2-7; 7 positions agree with TRBD1. V dropped 2 bases and J dropped 3; count of bases not matched to a gene: 10. Germline assignment: CDR1 MGHDK and CDR2 SYGVNS. The CDR3 loop spans 16 amino acids. The CDR3 region has the DNA TGTGCCAGCAGTGAAGGTGGAAGACAGGGCGGCTACGAGCAGTACTTC. Translating gives CASSEGGRQGGYEQYF.

The chain is built from TRBV14 and TRBJ1-2; D not certain. The V end lost 1 base, the J end lost 8 bases, and 14 bases lay between the germline ends. This CDR3 is 14 amino acids long. CDR1 is SGHDN, CDR2 FVKESK, per germline. CDR3 loop: CASSQGHRSPGYTF. In nucleotides, the CDR3 is TGTGCCAGCAGCCAAGGACACCGCTCCCCCGGCTACACCTTC. Using reference TRBV14 and TRBJ1-2 for the parts outside the CDR3, the full variable domain is EAGVTQFPSHSVIEKGQTVTLRCDPISGHDNLYWYRRVMGKEIKFLLHFVKESKQDESGMPNNRFLAERTGGTYSTLKVQPAELEDSGVYFCASSQGHRSPGYTFGSGTRLTVV.

The chain couples TRBV9 to TRBJ1-3; D gene unclear. V was cut by 0 bases and J by 4 bases, with 8 bases left in between. This CDR3 is built from 14 residues. Germline values: CDR1 SGDLS, CDR2 YYNGEE. This CDR3 reads CASSVAGGGNTIYF. CDR3 bases: TGTGCCAGCAGCGTAGCAGGAGGAGGAAACACCATATATTTT.

There are a few counts of this clone. The chain combines TRBV11-2 with TRBJ1-6; 8 bases line up with TRBD1. CDR3 length equals 15 residues. CDR1 and CDR2 (germline): SGHAT, FQNNGV. V gave up 5 bases and J gave up 11 bases; unmatched junction bases: 11. The CDR3 DNA follows: TGTGCCAGCAGCCGCGGACAGGGCCTCATCGCACCCCTCCACTTT. This gives the protein CASSRGQGLIAPLHF.

V is TRBV2 and J is TRBJ1-1; D gene unclear. The CDR3 consists of 13 residues. V was clipped by 2 bases and J by 0 bases, with 4 bases between them. Germline assignment: CDR1 SNHLY and CDR2 FYNNEI. CDR3 amino acids: CASSERLNTEAFF. CDR3 nucleotide sequence: TGTGCCAGCAGTGAACGGTTGAACACTGAAGCTTTCTTT.

This clone was detected only once. The CDR3 sequence is CSFRVGNSPLHF. CDR3 bases: TGCAGCTTCAGGGTGGGTAATTCACCCCTCCACTTT. This chain joins TRBV29-1 and TRBJ1-6; maybe TRBD1 (5 bases). The CDR3 is 12 amino acids. Germline-derived CDR1 and CDR2 are SQVTM and ANQGSEA. Trimming pared 8 bases from V and 6 bases from J, leaving 11 bases between.

The chain uses TRBV12-3 or TRBV12-4 and TRBJ1-1; tentatively, D is TRBD1 (6 bases). With 4 bases removed from V and 7 bases from J, the gap between germline ends came to 13 bases. The CDR3 contains 13 residues. The chain's CDR3 is CASSSSSTGEAFF. The CDR3 nucleotides read TGTGCCAGCAGTTCCTCTTCGACAGGTGAAGCTTTCTTT.

The rearrangement joins TRBV7-9 to TRBJ2-2; TRBD1 matches at 7 bases. V shed 6 bases, J shed 5 bases, and the junction held 6 bases outside the gene matches. Germline assignment: CDR1 SEHNR and CDR2 FQNEAQ (reference sequence). The CDR3 is made up of 14 amino acids. The CDR3 is CASRPTGVTGELFF. The CDR3 DNA follows: TGTGCCAGCAGGCCTACAGGGGTGACCGGGGAGCTGTTTTTT.

In DNA, the CDR3 is TGTGCCAGCAGCTTGGCGGACTCCCGCACAGATACGCAGTATTTT. Translation: CASSLADSRTDTQYF. The chain employs TRBV5-6 and TRBJ2-3, with D maybe TRBD2 (5 bases). The CDR3 has 15 amino acids. Germline-derived CDR1 and CDR2 are SGHDT and YYEEEE. With 0 bases removed from V and 1 base from J, the gap between germline ends came to 9 bases.

The V and J genes are TRBV5-1 and TRBJ1-5, with a possible D match to TRBD1 (5 bases). CDR3 size: 13 residues. Trimming pared 1 base from V and 9 bases from J, leaving 11 bases between. The germline CDR1 and CDR2 sequences are SGHRS and YFSETQ. CDR3: CASSLMGQGPQHF. The DNA for the CDR3 is TGCGCCAGCAGCTTGATGGGGCAGGGGCCCCAGCATTTT.

Only a few counts were recorded for this clone. The V call is TRBV5-1, the J call TRBJ1-2, with TRBD1 matching over 9 bases. Trimming at V came to 0 bases and at J to 4 bases, leaving 4 bases not matched to a gene. CDR1 and CDR2 (germline): SGHRS, YFSETQ. CDR3 length: 15 residues. The DNA for the CDR3 is TGCGCCAGCAGCTTGGACGGACAGGGGAGCTATGGCTACACCTTC. It yields the protein CASSLDGQGSYGYTF.

J is TRBJ2-5 and V is TRBV3-1 (or the pseudogene TRBV3-2); D gene uncertain. The germline V and J ends were trimmed by 2 bases and 5 bases, with 6 bases remaining between them. From germline, CDR1 is LGHDT and CDR2 YNNKEL (reference sequence). The CDR3 is made up of 12 amino acids. As DNA, the CDR3 is TGTGCCAGCAGCCAATTCGAGGAGACCCAGTACTTC. The encoded protein is CASSQFEETQYF.

The V and J genes are TRBV27 and TRBJ2-7, with no clear D. Trimming cost V 3 bases and J 1 base, with 10 bases left between them. CDR3 size: 14 residues. The germline gives CDR1 MNHEY, CDR2 SMNVEV (reference sequence). The CDR3 loop is CASSFRQASYEQYF. The DNA of the CDR3 is TGTGCCAGCAGTTTCCGGCAGGCGTCCTACGAGCAGTACTTC.

The genes are TRBV7-8 and TRBJ1-1, with D possibly matching TRBD1 (5 bases). Per the germline V gene, CDR1 is SGHVS and CDR2 is FQNEAQ. CDR3 length: 14 residues. V lost 5 bases and J 6 bases, leaving 16 bases between the germline ends. The CDR3 loop reads CASSPRQFQAEAFF. CDR3 nucleotides: TGTGCCAGCAGCCCCCGACAGTTCCAGGCTGAAGCTTTCTTT. The variable domain in full, completed from reference TRBV7-8 and TRBJ1-1, reads GAGVSQSPRYKVAKRGQDVALRCDPISGHVSLFWYQQALGQGPEFLTYFQNEAQLDKSGLPSDRFFAERPEGSVSTLKIQRTQQEDSAVYLCASSPRQFQAEAFFGQGTRLTVV.

The V gene is TRBV2, the J gene TRBJ2-3; 10 bases fit TRBD2. CDR3 length equals 14 residues. CDR1 is SNHLY and CDR2 is FYNNEI in the germline V gene. The junction had 2 bases not matched to a gene; V was cut back by 5 bases and J by 3 bases. Here the CDR3 DNA reads TGTGCCAGCAGTTCTAGCGGGGGAACAGATACGCAGTATTTT. Amino acid sequence: CASSSSGGTDTQYF.